This T cell receptor (beta chain) emerged from a study of shared T cell receptors in the human thymus (TCRdb year 2021). At the level of the whole study: The study examined how the human thymus generates shared, self-reactive T-cell receptor alpha chains.

As regards this clone: Its antigen is currently not known. Base quality data are lacking; no much larger clone is found one base away.

The method behind the library was the immunoSEQ multiplex PCR assay. The clones in this table, taken by TCRdb from immuneACCESS, are in-frame only. Not every clone is retained; where verified, under half of the shortfall comes from an unresolved V gene, and the cause of the rest is unknown. The sample table shows about 660,000 clones, and roughly 90% are seen once. Around 0.0099% of the sample belongs to the ten largest clones. V loses 3 bases of germline sequence and J loses 2 bases, and the interval between the two ends is 7 bases. The CDR3 goes from the cysteine to the phenylalanine over 13 residues. Of all the DNA, just the CDR3 is kept, 39 bases in frame from base 1. The germline V gene encodes CDR1 SGHAT and CDR2 FQNNGV. These sequences were also reported in another study, on human thymus T cells. The second study's paper adds: Donors were immunologically healthy infants undergoing open corrective cardiac surgery for congenital heart defects in Finland. Thymus tissue was collected as surgical resects that were removed during corrective cardiac surgery. Biased V and J gene segment usage appeared to be present in both thymic and peripheral blood repertoires. According to the related research, thymic TCR repertoires were highly overlapping among unrelated individuals. TCR alpha and beta repertoires from roughly eight infant thymus samples and a few related peripheral blood samples were characterized in the study. Donor ages ranged from about 6 to 244 days, and the cohort comprised five or six male and two female infants. Thymocytes were mechanically released from the tissue and were stored as pellets of about 9-33 million cells at -70 degrees C. A QIAsymphony instrument was used to extract genomic DNA from the frozen cell pellets. The immunoSEQ multiplex PCR assay was used to amplify the TCRB and TCRAD loci from a standardized amount of quality-controlled genomic DNA. The V(D)J region was spanned by amplicons of a length sufficient to cover the CDR3 and to identify V and J genes. The commercial immunoSEQ service was used to sequence amplicons on an Illumina platform. Primer bias and sequencing errors were corrected as previously described, and TCRAD and TCRB definitions were based on the IMGT database. Analysis of the repertoires was done with immunoSEQ Analyzer 3.0 and VDJTools and included basic statistics, V/J segment usage, diversity estimates, rarefaction and pairwise overlap. Diversity was estimated with Chao1, ChaoE, Efron-Thisted, Shannon and inverse Simpson indices, and also on datasets down-sampled to the smallest sample. Repertoire overlap used strict matching of CDR3 nucleotide sequence, V gene and J gene, with Jaccard-based multidimensional scaling clustering. Thymus samples yielded on average about 810,000 unique TCRB clonotypes, compared with around 79,000 from blood samples.

The V gene is TRBV11-2 and the J gene is TRBJ1-2, with the identity of the D gene unclear. Sequencing was performed on thymocytes. The TCR originated in a boy younger than two with a congenital heart defect. Donor details come from another sample of the same person, matched by shared clones. The DNA reads TGTGCCAGCAGCTTTTTACAGAACTATGGCTACACCTTC. It encodes CASSFLQNYGYTF.